Listed here are 24 T cell receptor beta chains from one sample, sequenced in a study of blood T cell repertoires in COVID-19. Sequencing used immunoSEQ multiplex PCR; TCRdb keeps in-frame clones, though not all of them. This sample has 200,000 to 250,000 clones, with approximately 86% found just once. The sample was peripheral blood. Receptors originate from a man aged 18 to 29 with active or convalescent COVID-19.

The chain recombines TRBV5-1 with TRBJ1-5; 10 bases align to TRBD1. This CDR3 has 16 amino acids. The V and J ends lost 4 bases and 6 bases, in that order; junction bases with no gene match: 10. Germline CDR1 and CDR2: SGHRS and YFSETQ. Written as DNA, the CDR3 is TGCGCCAGCAGCCGGACCGGGACAGGGGTCGGTCAGCCCCAGCATTTT. Protein sequence: CASSRTGTGVGQPQHF. Full variable domain (outside the CDR3, taken from reference TRBV5-1 and TRBJ1-5): KAGVTQTPRYLIKTRGQQVTLSCSPISGHRSVSWYQQTPGQGLQFLFEYFSETQRNKGNFPGRFSGRQFSNSRSEMNVSTLELGDSALYLCASSRTGTGVGQPQHFGDGTRLSIL.

The rearrangement links TRBV6-5 to TRBJ1-2; no clear D gene. Germline CDR1 and CDR2: MNHEY and SVGAGI. The CDR3 extends over 12 amino acids. Trimming shortened V by 7 bases and J by 3 bases, and 9 bases separated the two germline ends. The CDR3 loop reads CASTDGYYGYTF. In DNA, the CDR3 is TGTGCCAGCACAGACGGGTACTATGGCTACACCTTC.

The gene calls are TRBV19 and TRBJ2-7, with TRBD2 matching over 7 bases. CDR1 and CDR2 (germline): LNHDA, SQIVND (reference sequence). The CDR3 spans 15 residues. V shed 6 bases, J shed 4 bases, and the junction held 12 bases outside the gene matches. The CDR3, as DNA: TGTGCCAGTAGCCCCCCTGGGTCGCGGGGGTACGAGCAGTACTTC. Protein: CASSPPGSRGYEQYF.

The rearrangement joins TRBV7-9 to TRBJ2-1, with 11 bases that match TRBD2. After removal of 7 bases from V and 6 bases from J, the junction contained 5 bases not matched to a gene. Germline lookup yields CDR1 SEHNR and CDR2 FQNEAQ (reference sequence). This CDR3 contains 14 residues. The CDR3 here is CASNGLAGANEQFF. The CDR3 bases are TGTGCCAGCAACGGACTAGCGGGTGCCAATGAGCAGTTCTTC.

This chain joins TRBV7-2 and TRBJ1-2; D is uncertain. Germline V CDR1 and CDR2: SGHTA, FQGNSA. The germline V and J ends were trimmed by 3 bases and 0 bases, with 8 bases remaining between them. This CDR3 region has 14 residues. The CDR3: CASSLYSANYGYTF. In DNA form, the CDR3 reads TGTGCCAGCAGCTTGTATTCCGCTAACTATGGCTACACCTTC.

The chain uses TRBV7-9 and TRBJ2-5; 11 nucleotides line up with TRBD1. The V and J ends lost 5 bases and 5 bases, in that order; junction bases with no gene match: 10. The CDR3 has 16 residues. Germline V lookup: CDR1 SEHNR, CDR2 FQNEAQ (reference sequence). Written as DNA, the CDR3 is TGTGCCAGCAGCGCCCCGGGACAGGGGGTCCGGGAGACCCAGTACTTC. Its protein product is CASSAPGQGVRETQYF. Full variable domain (missing parts from reference TRBV7-9 and TRBJ2-5): DTGVSQNPRHKITKRGQNVTFRCDPISEHNRLYWYRQTLGQGPEFLTYFQNEAQLEKSRLLSDRFSAERPKGSFSTLEIQRTEQGDSAMYLCASSAPGQGVRETQYFGPGTRLLVL.

This clone was observed a handful of times. V and J are TRBV27 and TRBJ1-1; 9 positions agree with TRBD1. CDR1 and CDR2 from the germline V gene are MNHEY and SMNVEV (reference sequence). V lost 3 bases, J lost 4 bases, and 6 bases stayed unmatched. CDR3 length: 15 amino acids. CDR3 in amino acids: CASSFLQTGGTEAFF. Written as DNA, the CDR3 is TGTGCCAGCAGTTTTCTCCAGACAGGGGGCACTGAAGCTTTCTTT.

This chain uses TRBV30 with TRBJ2-7; TRBD2 matches 7 bases. Trimming at V came to 3 bases and at J to 0 bases, leaving 8 bases not matched to a gene. The germline V gene encodes CDR1 GTSNPN and CDR2 SVGIG (reference sequence). The length of the CDR3 is 15 residues. CDR3 in DNA: TGTGCCTGGAGGCTAGCGGAATTAAGCTCCTACGAGCAGTACTTC. This encodes CAWRLAELSSYEQYF.

This clone was detected a few times. The CDR3 DNA reads as TGTGCCAGCAGCTTACAGGTCCCCCAGGGCAACGTCCTGACTTTC. Residues: CASSLQVPQGNVLTF. The chain employs TRBV5-4 and TRBJ2-6; weak D call: TRBD1 (5 bases). In germline, CDR1 is SGHNT, CDR2 YYREEE (reference sequence). The CDR3 spans 15 residues. V was shortened by 2 bases and J by 9 bases, with 15 bases between the two germline ends.

This clone appeared a single time. The genes are TRBV6-2 or TRBV6-3 and TRBJ1-2, with a tentative D call TRBD1 (5 bases). V lost 2 bases, J lost 0 bases, and 7 bases lay in between. Looked up from germline, CDR1 is MNHEY and CDR2 is SVGEGT. The CDR3 runs to 14 residues. CDR3 DNA: TGTGCCAGCAGTTACGGGGGGACTAACTATGGCTACACCTTC. This translates into CASSYGGTNYGYTF.

The rearrangement uses TRBV13 and TRBJ2-7; TRBD1 might be the D (5 bases). The length of the CDR3 is 16 residues. Trimming removed 5 bases at V and 4 bases at J, with 21 bases between. Germline V gene sequence: CDR1 PRHDT, CDR2 FYEKMQ (reference sequence). The CDR3 protein is CASSLVLGVFGYEQYF. DNA of the CDR3: TGTGCCAGCAGCCTTGTTTTAGGGGTGTTCGGGTACGAGCAGTACTTC.

The chain carries TRBV28 and TRBJ1-3; D is perhaps TRBD1 (5 bases). The V end was cut by 10 bases, the J end by 0 bases, with 19 bases between. Germline V lookup: CDR1 MDHEN, CDR2 SYDVKM. This CDR3 is 16 amino acids long. For the CDR3, the DNA is TGTGCCACCCGAACCCCGACAGTTGGCTCTGGAAACACCATATATTTT. Its protein product is CATRTPTVGSGNTIYF.

This clone turned up a few times. The chain has TRBV7-3 and TRBJ1-2, with D possibly TRBD1 on 6 matching bases. From germline, CDR1 is SGHTA and CDR2 FQGTGA. This CDR3 contains 14 residues. V lost 0 bases and J 9 bases, leaving 14 bases between the germline ends. Here the CDR3 DNA reads TGTGCCAGCAGCTTAACATTAGGGACAACAAGCTACACCTTC. Translating gives CASSLTLGTTSYTF. The entire variable domain, with the rest obtained from reference TRBV7-3 and TRBJ1-2, is as follows: GAGVSQTPSNKVTEKGKYVELRCDPISGHTALYWYRQSLGQGPEFLIYFQGTGAADDSGLPNDRFFAVRPEGSVSTLKIQRTERGDSAVYLCASSLTLGTTSYTFGSGTRLTVV.

The chain combines TRBV6-5 with TRBJ1-2; TRBD1 agrees at 8 bases. V lost 5 bases, J lost 8 bases, and 10 bases stayed unmatched. Germline V CDR1 and CDR2: MNHEY, SVGAGI. This CDR3 spans 14 amino acids. CDR3 DNA: TGTGCCAGCAGTACAGGGGGAGGGGTGCGAGGCTACACCTTC. It specifies CASSTGGGVRGYTF.

V is TRBV11-2 and J is TRBJ2-1, with D possibly TRBD2 on 5 matching bases. The V and J ends lost 2 bases and 7 bases respectively, with 18 bases between them. This CDR3 has 16 amino acids. Germline-derived CDR1 and CDR2 are SGHAT and FQNNGV. CDR3 loop: CASSLKASPIYNEQFF. In DNA, the CDR3 is TGTGCCAGCAGCTTAAAGGCTAGCCCAATTTATAATGAGCAGTTCTTC.

The V call is TRBV7-9, the J call TRBJ1-2; TRBD1 aligns across 10 bases. V was clipped by 7 bases and J by 4 bases; unmatched bases: 6. This CDR3 is 14 amino acids long. Germline assignment: CDR1 SEHNR and CDR2 FQNEAQ (reference sequence). The CDR3, as DNA: TGTGCCAGCACGACACGGACAGGGGGCTATGGCTACACCTTC. Translation: CASTTRTGGYGYTF.

V is TRBV19 and J is TRBJ1-2; D uncertain. The V end was cut by 5 bases, the J end by 2 bases, with 6 bases between. Germline loops: CDR1 LNHDA, CDR2 SQIVND (reference sequence). This CDR3 has 12 residues. CDR3 in DNA: TGTGCCAGTAGTCTCAGGAACTATGGCTACACCTTC. Amino acids: CASSLRNYGYTF.

The chain is built from TRBV30 and TRBJ2-4, with D possibly TRBD2 on 6 matching bases. CDR1 and CDR2 (germline): GTSNPN, SVGIG (reference sequence). The CDR3 extends over 15 amino acids. Trimming took off 2 bases at V and 8 bases at J, with 19 bases between the two ends. The CDR3 bases are TGTGCCTGGAGTCCCTTGGGGCTAGCGAGGGACATTCAGTACTTC. Translation: CAWSPLGLARDIQYF. Full variable domain (missing parts from reference TRBV30 and TRBJ2-4): SQTIHQWPATLVQPVGSPLSLECTVEGTSNPNLYWYRQAAGRGLQLLFYSVGIGQISSEVPQNLSASRPQDRQFILSSKKLLLSDSGFYLCAWSPLGLARDIQYFGAGTRLSVL.

The J gene is TRBJ2-1, the V gene TRBV25-1, with D maybe TRBD2 (5 bases). V was trimmed by 4 bases and J by 8 bases, leaving 6 bases between them. CDR1 and CDR2 (germline): MGHDK, SYGVNS. The CDR3 length is 11 residues. The CDR3 is CASSAGYEQFF. CDR3 DNA sequence: TGTGCCAGCAGTGCGGGGTATGAGCAGTTCTTC.

This chain connects TRBV30 to TRBJ2-3, with 14 bases lining up with TRBD2. V shed 1 base and J 4 bases; nucleotides not matched to a gene: 10. CDR3 length equals 18 residues. Germline CDR1 is GTSNPN and CDR2 is SVGIG (reference sequence). This chain's CDR3 is CAWSDTRLAGGLPDTQYF. The DNA of the CDR3 is TGTGCCTGGAGTGACACGAGACTAGCGGGAGGGTTGCCAGATACGCAGTATTTT.

This chain connects TRBV11-2 to TRBJ2-7; 9 bases map to TRBD1. Germline V lookup: CDR1 SGHAT, CDR2 FQNNGV. The CDR3 has 15 residues. V lost 4 bases and J lost 3; bases outside the gene matches: 7. CDR3 amino acids: CASSSTGTGIYEQYF. CDR3 DNA sequence: TGTGCCAGCAGCTCGACCGGGACAGGGATCTACGAGCAGTACTTC. The full variable domain, its missing parts supplied by reference TRBV11-2 and TRBJ2-7, is EAGVAQSPRYKIIEKRQSVAFWCNPISGHATLYWYQQILGQGPKLLIQFQNNGVVDDSQLPKDRFSAERLKGVDSTLKIQPAKLEDSAVYLCASSSTGTGIYEQYFGPGTRLTVT.

V usage is TRBV14 and J usage is TRBJ1-1, with a weak D call TRBD1 (5 bases). Germline CDR1 reads SGHDN; CDR2 reads FVKESK. V lost 4 bases and J lost 8, with 14 bases in between. This CDR3 has 13 residues. CDR3 residues: CASSPSSPGEAFF. CDR3 in DNA: TGTGCCAGCAGCCCAAGTTCACCAGGGGAAGCTTTCTTT.

This chain joins TRBV15 and TRBJ1-1; 9 bases fit TRBD1. CDR1 LNHNV and CDR2 YYDKDF come from the germline V gene (reference sequence). The CDR3 totals 15 residues. The trim removed 3 bases at V and 2 bases at J, leaving 4 bases unmatched. CDR3 protein: CATSSGDRVNTEAFF. CDR3 bases: TGTGCCACCAGCAGTGGGGACAGGGTAAACACTGAAGCTTTCTTT.

The rearrangement uses TRBV7-2 and TRBJ2-1; weak D call: TRBD2 (5 bases). There are 19 residues in the CDR3. V lost 3 bases to trimming and J lost 0 bases, with 21 bases between them. From germline, CDR1 is SGHTA and CDR2 FQGNSA. The CDR3 loop reads CASSFGVRGATSSYNEQFF. In DNA form, the CDR3 reads TGTGCCAGCAGCTTCGGTGTTCGGGGAGCAACGAGCTCCTACAATGAGCAGTTCTTC.